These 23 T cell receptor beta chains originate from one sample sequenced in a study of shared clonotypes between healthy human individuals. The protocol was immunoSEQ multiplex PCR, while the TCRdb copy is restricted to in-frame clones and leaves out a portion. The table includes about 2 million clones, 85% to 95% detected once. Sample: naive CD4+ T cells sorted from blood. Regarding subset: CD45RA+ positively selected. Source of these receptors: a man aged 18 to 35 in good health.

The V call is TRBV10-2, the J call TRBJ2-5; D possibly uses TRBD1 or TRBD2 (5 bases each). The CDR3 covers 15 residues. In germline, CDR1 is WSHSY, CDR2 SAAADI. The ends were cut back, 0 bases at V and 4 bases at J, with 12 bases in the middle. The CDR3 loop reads CASSESSRERETQYF. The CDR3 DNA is TGCGCCAGCAGTGAGTCGAGCAGGGAGAGAGAGACCCAGTACTTC.

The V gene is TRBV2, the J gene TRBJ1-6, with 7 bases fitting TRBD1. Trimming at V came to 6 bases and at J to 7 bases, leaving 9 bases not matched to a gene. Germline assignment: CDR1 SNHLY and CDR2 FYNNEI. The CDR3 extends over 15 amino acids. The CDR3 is CASRRDRANNSPLHF. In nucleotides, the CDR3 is TGTGCCAGCAGACGTGACAGGGCAAACAATTCACCCCTCCACTTT.

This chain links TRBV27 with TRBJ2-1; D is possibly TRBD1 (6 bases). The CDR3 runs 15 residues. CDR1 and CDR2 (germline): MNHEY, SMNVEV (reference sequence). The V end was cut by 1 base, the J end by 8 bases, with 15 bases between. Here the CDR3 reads CASSLYRVGTDEQFF. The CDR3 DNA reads TGTGCCAGCAGTTTATACAGGGTGGGCACAGATGAGCAGTTCTTC.

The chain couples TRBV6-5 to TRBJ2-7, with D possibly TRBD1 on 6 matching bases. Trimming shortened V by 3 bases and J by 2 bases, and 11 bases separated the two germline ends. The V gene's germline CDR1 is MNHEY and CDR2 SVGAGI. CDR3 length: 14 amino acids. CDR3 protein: CASSYGSGAYEQYF. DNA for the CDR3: TGTGCCAGCAGTTATGGTTCAGGGGCCTACGAGCAGTACTTC.

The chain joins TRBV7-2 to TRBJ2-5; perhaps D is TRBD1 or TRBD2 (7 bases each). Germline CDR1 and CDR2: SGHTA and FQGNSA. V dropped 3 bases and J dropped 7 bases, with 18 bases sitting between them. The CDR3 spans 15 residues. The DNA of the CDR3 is TGTGCCAGCAGCTTGCGGGGGACAGCCCCCGGGACCCAGTACTTC. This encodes CASSLRGTAPGTQYF.

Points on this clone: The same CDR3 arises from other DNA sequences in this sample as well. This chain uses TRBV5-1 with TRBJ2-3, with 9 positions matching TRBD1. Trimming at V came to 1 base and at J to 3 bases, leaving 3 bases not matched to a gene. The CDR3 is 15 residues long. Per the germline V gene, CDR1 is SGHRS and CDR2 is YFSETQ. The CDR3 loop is CASSLTGQGTDTQYF. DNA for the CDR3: TGCGCCAGCAGCTTGACGGGACAGGGAACAGATACGCAGTATTTT.

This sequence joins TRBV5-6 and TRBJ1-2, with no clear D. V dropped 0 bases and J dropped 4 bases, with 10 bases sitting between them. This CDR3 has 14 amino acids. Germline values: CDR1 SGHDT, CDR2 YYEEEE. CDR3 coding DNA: TGTGCCAGCAGCTTGGAGGCGTTAGGCTATGGCTACACCTTC. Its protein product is CASSLEALGYGYTF. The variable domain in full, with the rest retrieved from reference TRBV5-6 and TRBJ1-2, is DAGVTQSPTHLIKTRGQQVTLRCSPKSGHDTVSWYQQALGQGPQFIFQYYEEEERQRGNFPDRFSGHQFPNYSSELNVNALLLGDSALYLCASSLEALGYGYTFGSGTRLTVV.

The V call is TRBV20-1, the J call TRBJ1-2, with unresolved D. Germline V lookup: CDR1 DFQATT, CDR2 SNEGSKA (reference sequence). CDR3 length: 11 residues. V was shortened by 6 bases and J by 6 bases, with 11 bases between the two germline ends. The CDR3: CSAGLGNGYTF. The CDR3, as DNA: TGCAGTGCCGGCCTCGGAAATGGCTACACCTTC.

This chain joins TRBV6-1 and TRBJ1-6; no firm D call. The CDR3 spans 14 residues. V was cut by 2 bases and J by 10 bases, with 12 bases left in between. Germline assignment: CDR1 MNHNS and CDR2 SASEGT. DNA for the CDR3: TGTGCCAGCAGTGAAAAGGGAAGGAACTCACCCCTCCACTTT. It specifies CASSEKGRNSPLHF.

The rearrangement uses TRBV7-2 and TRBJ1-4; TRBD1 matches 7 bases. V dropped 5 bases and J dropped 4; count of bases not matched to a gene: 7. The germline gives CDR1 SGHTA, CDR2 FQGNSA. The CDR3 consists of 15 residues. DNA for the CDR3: TGTGCCAGCAGCCCAGGGGGGAGTGGTAATGAAAAACTGTTTTTT. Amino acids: CASSPGGSGNEKLFF.

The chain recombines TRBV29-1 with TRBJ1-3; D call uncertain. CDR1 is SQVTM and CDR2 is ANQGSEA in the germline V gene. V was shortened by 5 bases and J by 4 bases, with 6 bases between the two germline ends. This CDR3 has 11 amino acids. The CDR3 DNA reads TGCAGCGTTACCGGAGGAAACACCATATATTTT. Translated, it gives CSVTGGNTIYF.

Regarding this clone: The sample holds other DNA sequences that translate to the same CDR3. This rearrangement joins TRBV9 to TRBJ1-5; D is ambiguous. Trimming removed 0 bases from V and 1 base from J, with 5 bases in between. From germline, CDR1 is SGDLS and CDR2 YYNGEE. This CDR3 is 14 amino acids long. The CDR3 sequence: CASSVGLSNQPQHF. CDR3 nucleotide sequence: TGTGCCAGCAGCGTAGGACTCAGCAATCAGCCCCAGCATTTT.

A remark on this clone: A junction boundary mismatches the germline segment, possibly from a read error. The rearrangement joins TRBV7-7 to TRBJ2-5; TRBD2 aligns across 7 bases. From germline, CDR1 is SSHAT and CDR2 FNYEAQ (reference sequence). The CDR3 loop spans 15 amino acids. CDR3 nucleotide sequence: TGTGCTAGCAGCCCTTCCGGCGGGAGCATGGAGACCCAGTACTTC. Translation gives CASSPSGGSMETQYF.

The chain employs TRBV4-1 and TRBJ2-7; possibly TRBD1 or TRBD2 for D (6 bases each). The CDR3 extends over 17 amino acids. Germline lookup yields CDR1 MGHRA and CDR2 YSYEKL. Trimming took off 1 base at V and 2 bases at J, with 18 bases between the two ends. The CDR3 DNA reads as TGCGCCAGCAGCCAAGGGCGAGGGGGGAGGCTTCCCTACGAGCAGTACTTC. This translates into CASSQGRGGRLPYEQYF.

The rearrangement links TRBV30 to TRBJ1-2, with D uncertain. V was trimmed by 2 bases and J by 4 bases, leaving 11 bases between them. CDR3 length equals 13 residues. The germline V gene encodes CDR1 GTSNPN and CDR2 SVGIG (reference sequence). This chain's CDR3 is CAWSQPGSYGYTF. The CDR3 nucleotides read TGTGCCTGGAGTCAGCCAGGAAGCTATGGCTACACCTTC.

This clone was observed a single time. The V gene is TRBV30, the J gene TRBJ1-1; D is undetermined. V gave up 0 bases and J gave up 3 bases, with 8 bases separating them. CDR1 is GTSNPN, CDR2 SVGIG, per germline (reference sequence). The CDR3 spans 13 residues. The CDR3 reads CAWSVSEYTEAFF. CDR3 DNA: TGTGCCTGGAGTGTTAGTGAATACACTGAAGCTTTCTTT.

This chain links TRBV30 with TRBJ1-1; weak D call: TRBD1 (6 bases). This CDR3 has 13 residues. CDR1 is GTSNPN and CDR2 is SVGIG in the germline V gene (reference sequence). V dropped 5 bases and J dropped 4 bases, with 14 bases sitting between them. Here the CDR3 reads CAWVGQPGTEAFF. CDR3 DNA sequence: TGTGCCTGGGTCGGACAGCCTGGCACTGAAGCTTTCTTT.

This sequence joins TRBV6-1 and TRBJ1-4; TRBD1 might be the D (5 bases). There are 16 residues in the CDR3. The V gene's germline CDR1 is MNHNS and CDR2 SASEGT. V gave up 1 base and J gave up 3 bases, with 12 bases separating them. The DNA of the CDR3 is TGTGCCAGCAGTGAAGGTCCGGGGCCGTCTAATGAAAAACTGTTTTTT. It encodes CASSEGPGPSNEKLFF.

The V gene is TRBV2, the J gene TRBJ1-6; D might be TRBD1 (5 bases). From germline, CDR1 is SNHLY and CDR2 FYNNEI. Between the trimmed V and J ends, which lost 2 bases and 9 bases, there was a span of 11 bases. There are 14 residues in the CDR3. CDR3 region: CASSERAGGSPLHF. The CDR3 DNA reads TGTGCCAGCAGTGAAAGGGCCGGGGGTTCACCCCTCCACTTT.

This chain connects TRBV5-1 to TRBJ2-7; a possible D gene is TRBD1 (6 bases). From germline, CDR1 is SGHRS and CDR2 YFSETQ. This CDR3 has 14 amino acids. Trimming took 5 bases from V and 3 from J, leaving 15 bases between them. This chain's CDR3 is CASSVGTTNYEQYF. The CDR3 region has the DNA TGCGCCAGCAGTGTCGGGACAACTAACTACGAGCAGTACTTC.

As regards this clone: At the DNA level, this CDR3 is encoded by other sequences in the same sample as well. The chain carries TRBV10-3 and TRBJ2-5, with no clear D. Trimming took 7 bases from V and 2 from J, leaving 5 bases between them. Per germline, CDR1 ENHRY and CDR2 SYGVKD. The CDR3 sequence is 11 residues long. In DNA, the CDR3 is TGTGCCATCAAGAGTCAAGAGACCCAGTACTTC. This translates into CAIKSQETQYF.

CDR3 coding DNA: TGTGCCAGTAGTATAGATGTAGGGACCTCTCCTTATGGCTACACCTTC. Residues: CASSIDVGTSPYGYTF. This sequence joins TRBV19 and TRBJ1-2; a possible D gene is TRBD1 (5 bases). V was pared by 0 bases and J by 5 bases, with 16 bases between. Germline CDR1 and CDR2: LNHDA and SQIVND (reference sequence). The CDR3 is 16 amino acids.

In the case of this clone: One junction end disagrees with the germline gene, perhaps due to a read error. The CDR3 DNA is TGTGCCAGCAGGCCTGACAGAAGAACCTCCTCCGAGCAGTACTTC. Translating it yields CASRPDRRTSSEQYF. The V call is TRBV2, the J call TRBJ2-7; D may be TRBD1 (5 bases). The CDR3 has 15 amino acids. Germline V gives CDR1 SNHLY, CDR2 FYNNEI.